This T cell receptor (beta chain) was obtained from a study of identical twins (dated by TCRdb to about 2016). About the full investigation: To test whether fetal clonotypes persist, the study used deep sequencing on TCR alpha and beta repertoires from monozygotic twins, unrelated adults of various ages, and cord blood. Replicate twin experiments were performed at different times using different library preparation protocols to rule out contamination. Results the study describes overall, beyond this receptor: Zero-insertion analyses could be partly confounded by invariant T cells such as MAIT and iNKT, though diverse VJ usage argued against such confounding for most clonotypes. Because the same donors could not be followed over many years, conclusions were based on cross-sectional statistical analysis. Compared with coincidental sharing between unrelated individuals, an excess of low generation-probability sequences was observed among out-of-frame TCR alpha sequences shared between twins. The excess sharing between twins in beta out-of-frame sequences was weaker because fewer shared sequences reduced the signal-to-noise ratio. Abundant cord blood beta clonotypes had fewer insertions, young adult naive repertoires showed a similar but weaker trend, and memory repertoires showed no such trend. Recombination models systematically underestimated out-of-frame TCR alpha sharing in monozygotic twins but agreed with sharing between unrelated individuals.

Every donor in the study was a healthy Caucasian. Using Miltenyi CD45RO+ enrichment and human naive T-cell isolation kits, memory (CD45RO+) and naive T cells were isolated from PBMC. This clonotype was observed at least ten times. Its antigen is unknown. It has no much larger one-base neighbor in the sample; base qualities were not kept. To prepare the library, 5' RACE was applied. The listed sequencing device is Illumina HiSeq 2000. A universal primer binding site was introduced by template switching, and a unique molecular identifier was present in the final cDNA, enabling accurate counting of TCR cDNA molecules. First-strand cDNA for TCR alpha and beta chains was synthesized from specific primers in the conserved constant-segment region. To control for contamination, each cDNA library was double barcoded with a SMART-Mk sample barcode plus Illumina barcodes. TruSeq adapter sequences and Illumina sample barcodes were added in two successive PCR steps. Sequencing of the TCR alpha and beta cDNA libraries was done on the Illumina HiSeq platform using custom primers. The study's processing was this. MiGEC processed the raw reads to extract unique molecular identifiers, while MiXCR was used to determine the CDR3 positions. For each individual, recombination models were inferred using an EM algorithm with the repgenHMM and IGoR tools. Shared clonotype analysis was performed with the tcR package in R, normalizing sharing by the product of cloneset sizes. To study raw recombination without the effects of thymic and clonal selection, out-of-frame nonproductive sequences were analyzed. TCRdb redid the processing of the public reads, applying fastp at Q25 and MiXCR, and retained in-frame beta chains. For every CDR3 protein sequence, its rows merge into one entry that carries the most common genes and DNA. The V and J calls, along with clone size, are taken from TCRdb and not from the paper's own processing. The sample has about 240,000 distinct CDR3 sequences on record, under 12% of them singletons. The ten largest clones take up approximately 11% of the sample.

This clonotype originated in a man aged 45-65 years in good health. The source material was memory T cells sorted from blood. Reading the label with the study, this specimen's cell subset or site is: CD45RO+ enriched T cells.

For the CDR3, the sequence is CASSLGGGVQPQHF. DNA sequence: TGCGCCAGCAGCTTGGGGGGAGGTGTTCAGCCCCAGCATTTT. The chain was built from TRBV5-1 and TRBJ1-5; the D gene remains uncertain. V and J lose 0 bases and 6 bases, and a span of 10 bases separates them. Sequences SGHRS (CDR1) and YFSETQ (CDR2) are obtained from the germline V gene. Taken from cysteine to phenylalanine, the CDR3 has 14 residues. The entry retains the CDR3 DNA only, 42 bases that are in frame from base 1.